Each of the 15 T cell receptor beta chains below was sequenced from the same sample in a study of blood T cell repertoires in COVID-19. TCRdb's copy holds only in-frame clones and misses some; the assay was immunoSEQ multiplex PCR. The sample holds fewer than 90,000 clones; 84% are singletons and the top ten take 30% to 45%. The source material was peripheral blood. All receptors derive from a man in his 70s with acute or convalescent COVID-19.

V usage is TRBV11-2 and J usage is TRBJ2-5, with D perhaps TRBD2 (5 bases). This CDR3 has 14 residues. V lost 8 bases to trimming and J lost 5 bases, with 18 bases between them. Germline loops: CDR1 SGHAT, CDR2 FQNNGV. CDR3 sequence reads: CASSPSGWLETQYF. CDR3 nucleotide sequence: TGTGCCAGCTCCCCGTCGGGGTGGTTGGAGACCCAGTACTTC.

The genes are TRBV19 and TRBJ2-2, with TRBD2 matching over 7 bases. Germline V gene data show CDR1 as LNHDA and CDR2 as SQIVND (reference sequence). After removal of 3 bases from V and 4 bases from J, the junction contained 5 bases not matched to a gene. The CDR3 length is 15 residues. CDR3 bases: TGTGCCAGTAGTATCTTGGGGGGGTCCACCGGGGAGCTGTTTTTT. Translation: CASSILGGSTGELFF.

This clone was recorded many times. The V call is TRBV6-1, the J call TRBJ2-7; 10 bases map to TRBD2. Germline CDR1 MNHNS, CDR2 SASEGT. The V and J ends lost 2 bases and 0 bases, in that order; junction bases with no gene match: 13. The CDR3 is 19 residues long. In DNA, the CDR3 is TGTGCCAGCAGTGAAATGGCTAGCGGGGGAGTCGGGGGCTCCTACGAGCAGTACTTC. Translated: CASSEMASGGVGGSYEQYF.

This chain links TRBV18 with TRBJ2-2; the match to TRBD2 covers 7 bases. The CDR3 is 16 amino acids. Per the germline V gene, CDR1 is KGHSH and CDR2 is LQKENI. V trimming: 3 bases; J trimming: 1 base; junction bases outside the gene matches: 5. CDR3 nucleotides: TGTGCCAGCTCACCCGTCCTAGCGGTGAACACCGGGGAGCTGTTTTTT. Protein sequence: CASSPVLAVNTGELFF.

The CDR3 here is CASRSGTGEGEAFF. In nucleotides, the CDR3 is TGCGCCAGCCGATCCGGGACAGGGGAGGGTGAAGCTTTCTTT. The chain recombines TRBV5-1 with TRBJ1-1; 10 positions agree with TRBD1. This CDR3 is 14 amino acids long. J was trimmed by 7 bases and V by 7 bases; bases with no gene match: 10. CDR1 SGHRS and CDR2 YFSETQ come from the germline V gene.

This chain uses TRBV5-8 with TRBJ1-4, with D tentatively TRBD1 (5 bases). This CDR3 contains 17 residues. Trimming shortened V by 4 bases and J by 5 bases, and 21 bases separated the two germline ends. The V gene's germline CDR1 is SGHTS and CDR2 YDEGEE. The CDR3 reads CASSVGARGTENEKLFF. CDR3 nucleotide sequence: TGTGCCAGCAGCGTCGGGGCGCGGGGGACGGAAAATGAAAAACTGTTTTTT.

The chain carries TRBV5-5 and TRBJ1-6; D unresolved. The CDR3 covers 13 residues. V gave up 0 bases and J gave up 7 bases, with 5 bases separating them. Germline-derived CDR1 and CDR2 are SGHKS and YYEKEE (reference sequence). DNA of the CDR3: TGTGCCAGCAGCTTGGTGGAGAATTCACCCCTCCACTTT. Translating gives CASSLVENSPLHF. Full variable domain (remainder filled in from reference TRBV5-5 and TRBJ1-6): DAGVTQSPTHLIKTRGQQVTLRCSPISGHKSVSWYQQVLGQGPQFIFQYYEKEERGRGNFPDRFSARQFPNYSSELNVNALLLGDSALYLCASSLVENSPLHFGNGTRLTVT.

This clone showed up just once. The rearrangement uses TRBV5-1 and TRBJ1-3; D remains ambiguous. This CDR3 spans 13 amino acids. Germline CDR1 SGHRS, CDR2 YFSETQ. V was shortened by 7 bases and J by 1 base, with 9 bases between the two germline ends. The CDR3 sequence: CASRLGSGNTIYF. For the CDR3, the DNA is TGCGCCAGCCGCCTCGGTTCTGGAAACACCATATATTTT.

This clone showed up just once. The CDR3 region is CATRGQIDGQPQHF. The CDR3 DNA sequence: TGTGCCACCAGGGGACAGATTGACGGTCAGCCCCAGCATTTT. The V and J genes are TRBV28 and TRBJ1-5, with 7 nucleotides matching TRBD1. V dropped 10 bases and J dropped 6; count of bases not matched to a gene: 12. Germline-derived CDR1 and CDR2 are MDHEN and SYDVKM. This CDR3 is built from 14 residues.

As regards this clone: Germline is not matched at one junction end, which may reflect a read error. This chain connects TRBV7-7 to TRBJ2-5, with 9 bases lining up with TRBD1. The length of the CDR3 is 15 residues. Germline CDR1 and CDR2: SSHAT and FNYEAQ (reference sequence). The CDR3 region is CASSSPGQGRETQYF. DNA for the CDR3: TGTGCTAGCAGCTCACCGGGACAGGGACGGGAGACCCAGTACTTC.

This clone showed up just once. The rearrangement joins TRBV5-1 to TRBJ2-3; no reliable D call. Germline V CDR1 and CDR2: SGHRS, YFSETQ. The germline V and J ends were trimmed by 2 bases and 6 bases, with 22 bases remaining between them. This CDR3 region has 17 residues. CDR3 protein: CASSLRRKVTEVDTQYF. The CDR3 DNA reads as TGCGCCAGCAGCTTACGGCGGAAAGTTACTGAGGTGGATACGCAGTATTTT.

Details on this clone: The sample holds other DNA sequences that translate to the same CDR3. CDR3 bases: TGTGCCTCACGGGCGGGGGGGCAGGCTAGTGGGCCACCCCAGTACTTC. Its translation is CASRAGGQASGPPQYF. This chain links TRBV27 with TRBJ2-4; 9 bases align to TRBD2. The CDR3 sequence is 16 residues long. With V trimmed by 11 bases and J by 13 bases, 24 bases remained unmatched. CDR1 and CDR2 (germline): MNHEY, SMNVEV (reference sequence).

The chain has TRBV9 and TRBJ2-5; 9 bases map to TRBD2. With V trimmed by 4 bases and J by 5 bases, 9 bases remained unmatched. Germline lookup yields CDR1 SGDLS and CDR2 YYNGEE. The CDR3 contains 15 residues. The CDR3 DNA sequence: TGTGCCAGCAGCAATAGCGGGGGCTTCGGGGAGACCCAGTACTTC. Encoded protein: CASSNSGGFGETQYF.

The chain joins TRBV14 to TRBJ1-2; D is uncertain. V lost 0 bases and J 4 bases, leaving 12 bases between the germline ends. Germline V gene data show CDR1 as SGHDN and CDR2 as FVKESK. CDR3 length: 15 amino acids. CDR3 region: CASSQDRSGIYGYTF. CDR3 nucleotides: TGTGCCAGCAGCCAAGATAGGTCCGGGATCTATGGCTACACCTTC. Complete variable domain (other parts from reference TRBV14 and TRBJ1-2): EAGVTQFPSHSVIEKGQTVTLRCDPISGHDNLYWYRRVMGKEIKFLLHFVKESKQDESGMPNNRFLAERTGGTYSTLKVQPAELEDSGVYFCASSQDRSGIYGYTFGSGTRLTVV.

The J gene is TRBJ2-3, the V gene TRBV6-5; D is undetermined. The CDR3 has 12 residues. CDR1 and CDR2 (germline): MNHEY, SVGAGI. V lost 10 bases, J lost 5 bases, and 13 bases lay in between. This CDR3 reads CATSPYRDTQYF. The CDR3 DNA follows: TGTGCCACAAGCCCCTATAGAGATACGCAGTATTTT.